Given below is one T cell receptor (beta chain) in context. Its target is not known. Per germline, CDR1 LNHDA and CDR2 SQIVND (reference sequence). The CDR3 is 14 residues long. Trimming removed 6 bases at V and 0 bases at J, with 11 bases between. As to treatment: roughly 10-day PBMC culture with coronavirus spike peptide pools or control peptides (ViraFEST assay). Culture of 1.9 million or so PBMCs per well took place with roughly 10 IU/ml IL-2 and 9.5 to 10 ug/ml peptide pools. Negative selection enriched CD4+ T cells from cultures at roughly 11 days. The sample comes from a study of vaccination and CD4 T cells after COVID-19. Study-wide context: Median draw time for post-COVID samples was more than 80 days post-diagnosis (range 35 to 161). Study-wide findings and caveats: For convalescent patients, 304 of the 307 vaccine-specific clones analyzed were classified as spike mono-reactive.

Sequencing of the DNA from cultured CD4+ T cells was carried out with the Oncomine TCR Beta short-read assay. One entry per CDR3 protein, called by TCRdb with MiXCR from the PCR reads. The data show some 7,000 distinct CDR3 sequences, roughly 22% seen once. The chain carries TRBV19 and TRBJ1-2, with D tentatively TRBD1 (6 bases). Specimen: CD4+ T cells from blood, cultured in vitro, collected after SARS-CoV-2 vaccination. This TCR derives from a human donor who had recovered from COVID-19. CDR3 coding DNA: TGTGCCAGTAGGCAACAGGGAGCTAACTATGGCTACACCTTC. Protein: CASRQQGANYGYTF. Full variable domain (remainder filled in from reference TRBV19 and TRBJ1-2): DGGITQSPKYLFRKEGQNVTLSCEQNLNHDAMYWYRQDPGQGLRLIYYSQIVNDFQKGDIAEGYSVSREKKESFPLTVTSAQKNPTAFYLCASRQQGANYGYTFGSGTRLTVV.